These 31 T cell receptor beta chains were all obtained from the same sample, sequenced in a study of PD-1 blockade in classical Hodgkin lymphoma. Time point denoted: newly diagnosed, previously untreated cHL patient sample. Starting with thawed PBMCs, CD4+ T cells were purified by magnetic negative selection. Profiling relied on immunoSEQ multiplex PCR, and the TCRdb table lists in-frame clones only, not all of them. The sample records 30,000 to 40,000 clones, more than 85% being singletons. The sequenced sample was CD4+ T cells from blood. Receptors were obtained from a human donor with classical Hodgkin lymphoma.

The chain joins TRBV4-1 to TRBJ2-6; 7 nucleotides match TRBD1. The CDR3 totals 17 residues. The germline gives CDR1 MGHRA, CDR2 YSYEKL. Losses at the gene ends were 2 bases for V and 12 bases for J; bases not matched to a gene: 16. The CDR3 DNA reads as TGCGCCAGCAGCCAACAACAGGGGAGCGTTAATCTCCGCGTCCTGACTTTC. The encoded protein is CASSQQQGSVNLRVLTF.

The CDR3 DNA sequence: TGCGCCAGCAGCTTACTAGCGGGGGTTAATGAGCAGTTCTTC. This translates into CASSLLAGVNEQFF. J is TRBJ2-1 and V is TRBV5-1, with 11 bases lining up with TRBD2. The CDR3 is 14 amino acids. J lost 7 bases, V lost 2 bases, and 2 bases had no gene match. CDR1 and CDR2 from the germline V gene are SGHRS and YFSETQ.

This chain uses TRBV30 with TRBJ1-6; D is ambiguous. The germline V gene encodes CDR1 GTSNPN and CDR2 SVGIG (reference sequence). The CDR3 is 17 residues long. V was pared by 2 bases and J by 0 bases, with 14 bases between. The CDR3 region has the DNA TGTGCCTGGAGTTCAGAGGCGGTTAGCTCCTATAATTCACCCCTCCACTTT. Translated, it gives CAWSSEAVSSYNSPLHF.

The CDR3 reads CASSEDYEQYF. The DNA for the CDR3 is TGTGCCAGCAGCGAAGACTACGAGCAGTACTTC. The chain couples TRBV7-2 to TRBJ2-7; the D is unclear. CDR1 is SGHTA and CDR2 is FQGNSA in the germline V gene. V dropped 5 bases and J dropped 3 bases, with 5 bases sitting between them. This CDR3 is built from 11 residues.

The V call is TRBV30, the J call TRBJ1-1; the D is unclear. Per germline, CDR1 GTSNPN and CDR2 SVGIG (reference sequence). CDR3 length: 12 amino acids. V dropped 3 bases and J dropped 5 bases, with 10 bases sitting between them. The CDR3 protein is CAWSLPRTEAFF. The CDR3 bases are TGTGCCTGGAGCCTGCCCAGGACTGAAGCTTTCTTT.

The chain couples TRBV6-6 to TRBJ2-5; TRBD1 matches at 9 bases. This CDR3 is 15 amino acids long. V trimming: 6 bases; J trimming: 3 bases; junction bases outside the gene matches: 8. CDR1 and CDR2 (germline): MNHNY, SVGAGI (reference sequence). Here the CDR3 reads CASSPQGASKETQYF. The CDR3 DNA reads as TGTGCCAGCAGCCCACAGGGGGCCTCAAAAGAGACCCAGTACTTC.

The chain joins TRBV7-3 to TRBJ2-1; D possibly corresponds to TRBD2 (6 bases). CDR1 and CDR2 from the germline V gene are SGHTA and FQGTGA. The CDR3 extends over 14 amino acids. V lost 0 bases, J lost 6 bases, and 9 bases lay in between. The CDR3 here is CASSLTPGLNEQFF. The CDR3 nucleotides are TGTGCCAGCAGCTTAACCCCGGGACTCAATGAGCAGTTCTTC.

This chain connects TRBV7-2 to TRBJ2-7; 11 bases map to TRBD1. The germline V gene encodes CDR1 SGHTA and CDR2 FQGNSA. This CDR3 spans 14 amino acids. V gave up 1 base and J gave up 10 bases; unmatched junction bases: 6. For the CDR3, the DNA is TGTGCCAGCAGCTTAGGGGACAGGGGGAACCGACAGTACTTC. Translated, it gives CASSLGDRGNRQYF.

V is TRBV5-4 and J is TRBJ1-1; perhaps TRBD1 as D (6 bases). This CDR3 comprises 13 residues. Germline-derived CDR1 and CDR2 are SGHNT and YYREEE (reference sequence). The V end was cut by 3 bases, the J end by 4 bases, with 10 bases between. The CDR3 nucleotides are TGTGCCAGCAGCTCGGGACAAGTCACTGAAGCTTTCTTT. As protein: CASSSGQVTEAFF.

In its sample, this clone was seen once. Here the CDR3 DNA reads TGTGCCATCAGTGCAGGAGGGGGCGGGACCGAGCAGTACTTC. As protein: CAISAGGGGTEQYF. The chain uses TRBV10-3 and TRBJ2-7, with D perhaps TRBD1 (7 bases). Trimming pared 4 bases from V and 6 bases from J, leaving 16 bases between. There are 14 residues in the CDR3. Germline assignment: CDR1 ENHRY and CDR2 SYGVKD.

The V call is TRBV2, the J call TRBJ2-3; D remains ambiguous. The CDR3 consists of 14 residues. The V end lost 6 bases, the J end lost 2 bases, and 12 bases lay between the germline ends. Germline CDR1 and CDR2: SNHLY and FYNNEI. The CDR3 protein is CASSRSPHTDTQYF. DNA for the CDR3: TGTGCCAGCAGCAGGTCCCCGCACACAGATACGCAGTATTTT.

This rearrangement joins TRBV6-1 to TRBJ1-1; 8 bases are shared with TRBD1. The CDR3 totals 14 residues. Trimming at V came to 8 bases and at J to 1 base, leaving 6 bases not matched to a gene. Germline CDR1 is MNHNS and CDR2 is SASEGT. The chain's CDR3 is CASQEGTGNTEAFF. The CDR3 DNA follows: TGTGCCAGCCAAGAGGGGACAGGGAACACTGAAGCTTTCTTT.

The CDR3 region is CSVEDRHTQYF. CDR3 bases: TGCAGCGTTGAAGATCGGCATACGCAGTATTTT. The chain uses TRBV29-1 and TRBJ2-3; no definite D call. Germline loops: CDR1 SQVTM, CDR2 ANQGSEA. The CDR3 is made up of 11 amino acids. V was trimmed by 0 bases and J by 7 bases, leaving 5 bases between them.

The chain combines TRBV6-6 with TRBJ1-1; TRBD1 matches at 12 bases. CDR1 is MNHNY and CDR2 is SVGAGI in the germline V gene (reference sequence). The CDR3 totals 16 residues. Trimming took 6 bases from V and 1 from J; bases not matched to a gene: 6. This CDR3 is CASSTPGQGANTEAFF. CDR3 DNA sequence: TGTGCCAGCAGCACACCGGGACAGGGGGCGAACACTGAAGCTTTCTTT.

J is TRBJ2-7 and V is TRBV19; 7 bases agree with TRBD2. This CDR3 comprises 11 residues. Germline CDR1 LNHDA, CDR2 SQIVND (reference sequence). The ends lost 4 bases at V and 6 bases at J; junction bases unmatched: 0. The CDR3 sequence: CASSSGGEQYF. Written as DNA, the CDR3 is TGTGCCAGTAGTAGCGGGGGCGAGCAGTACTTC.

The V and J genes are TRBV28 and TRBJ1-1; no firm D call. The ends were cut back, 6 bases at V and 2 bases at J, with 16 bases in the middle. CDR3 length equals 15 residues. CDR1 and CDR2 from the germline V gene are MDHEN and SYDVKM. CDR3 sequence (DNA): TGTGCCAGCAGCTCGAACGGGAGGGTAAACACTGAAGCTTTCTTT. Protein sequence: CASSSNGRVNTEAFF.

The rearrangement links TRBV10-3 to TRBJ1-5; 10 bases agree with TRBD1. CDR3 length: 19 amino acids. V dropped 0 bases and J dropped 4; count of bases not matched to a gene: 12. Per germline, CDR1 ENHRY and CDR2 SYGVKD. The CDR3 loop reads CAISESATGGAIWNQPQHF. The CDR3 DNA reads as TGTGCCATCAGTGAGTCGGCGACAGGGGGCGCGATTTGGAATCAGCCCCAGCATTTT.

This rearrangement joins TRBV4-1 to TRBJ1-5; weak D call: TRBD1 (6 bases). Deletions cut 0 bases from V and 0 bases from J, with 15 bases between. This CDR3 has 18 amino acids. Per germline, CDR1 MGHRA and CDR2 YSYEKL. The CDR3 sequence: CASSQDSGGGHSNQPQHF. The DNA for the CDR3 is TGCGCCAGCAGCCAAGACTCCGGCGGGGGGCATAGCAATCAGCCCCAGCATTTT.

This clone showed up just a few times. The rearrangement links TRBV2 to TRBJ1-2; D is unresolved. The CDR3 contains 11 residues. With 6 bases removed from V and 5 bases from J, the gap between germline ends came to 7 bases. CDR1 is SNHLY and CDR2 is FYNNEI in the germline V gene. CDR3 DNA sequence: TGTGCCAGCAGGATTATGTATGGCTACACCTTC. Residues: CASRIMYGYTF.

The V and J genes are TRBV19 and TRBJ1-4; D unresolved. This CDR3 is 14 amino acids long. Germline V gene sequence: CDR1 LNHDA, CDR2 SQIVND (reference sequence). V lost 6 bases and J lost 0, with 8 bases in between. DNA for the CDR3: TGTGCCAGTAGCGGAGTTGCAACTAATGAAAAACTGTTTTTT. Translated: CASSGVATNEKLFF. The entire variable domain, with the rest obtained from reference TRBV19 and TRBJ1-4, is as follows: DGGITQSPKYLFRKEGQNVTLSCEQNLNHDAMYWYRQDPGQGLRLIYYSQIVNDFQKGDIAEGYSVSREKKESFPLTVTSAQKNPTAFYLCASSGVATNEKLFFGSGTQLSVL.

This sequence joins TRBV11-3 and TRBJ2-2; no clear D. The CDR3 sequence is 14 residues long. Trimming stripped 1 base from V and 5 bases from J, with 8 bases between. Germline CDR1 and CDR2: SGHNT and YENEEA. CDR3 residues: CASSLAQTTGELFF. The CDR3, as DNA: TGTGCCAGCAGCTTAGCCCAAACGACCGGGGAGCTGTTTTTT. Supplemented by reference TRBV11-3 and TRBJ2-2, the full variable domain reads EAGVVQSPRYKIIEKKQPVAFWCNPISGHNTLYWYLQNLGQGPELLIRYENEEAVDDSQLPKDRFSAERLKGVDSTLKIQPAELGDSAVYLCASSLAQTTGELFFGEGSRLTVL.

This rearrangement joins TRBV7-7 to TRBJ2-2; 10 bases agree with TRBD2. V lost 2 bases, J lost 6 bases, and 3 bases stayed unmatched. Germline CDR1 and CDR2: SSHAT and FNYEAQ (reference sequence). CDR3 length equals 15 residues. In DNA, the CDR3 is TGTGCCAGCAGCTTATCTAGCGGGAGCGCCGGGGAGCTGTTTTTT. Protein product: CASSLSSGSAGELFF. The variable domain in full, completed from reference TRBV7-7 and TRBJ2-2, reads GAGVSQSPRYKVTKRGQDVTLRCDPISSHATLYWYQQALGQGPEFLTYFNYEAQPDKSGLPSDRFSAERPEGSISTLTIQRTEQRDSAMYRCASSLSSGSAGELFFGEGSRLTVL.

About this clone itself: A read error may account for a junction end that differs from germline. The identical CDR3 is also encoded by other nucleotide sequences in the sample. This chain joins TRBV29-1 and TRBJ2-7, with 8 bases that match TRBD1. Looked up from germline, CDR1 is SQVTM and CDR2 is ANQGSEA. The CDR3 spans 14 residues. Here the CDR3 DNA reads TGCAGCGTCCTTCGGGACAGGAGCTCCTACGAGCAGTATTTC. Its translation is CSVLRDRSSYEQYF.

The V and J genes are TRBV5-4 and TRBJ2-5, with D perhaps matching TRBD2 (6 bases). The germline V gene has CDR1 SGHNT and CDR2 YYREEE (reference sequence). This CDR3 has 15 amino acids. Between the trimmed V and J ends, which lost 4 bases and 5 bases, there was a span of 18 bases. The CDR3 reads CASSPGAGYSETQYF. DNA for the CDR3: TGTGCCAGCAGCCCCGGGGCGGGATATTCGGAGACCCAGTACTTC.

The chain carries TRBV4-2 and TRBJ2-1; TRBD1 or TRBD2 may be the D gene (5 bases each). The germline V gene encodes CDR1 LGHNA and CDR2 YNFKEQ. This CDR3 region has 15 residues. The ends were cut back, 2 bases at V and 5 bases at J, with 13 bases in the middle. The DNA for the CDR3 is TGTGCCAGCAGCCAAATGGGGGACCTGAACAATGAGCAGTTCTTC. It codes for CASSQMGDLNNEQFF.

The rearrangement uses TRBV9 and TRBJ1-2, with a tentative D call TRBD1 (6 bases). This CDR3 has 15 amino acids. Germline CDR1 SGDLS, CDR2 YYNGEE. Trimming stripped 1 base from V and 8 bases from J, with 18 bases between. In DNA, the CDR3 is TGTGCCAGCAGCGTAATGGGGGGGCGCACGGTAGGCTACACCTTC. It codes for CASSVMGGRTVGYTF.

The V call is TRBV7-7, the J call TRBJ1-1; 7 bases are shared with TRBD1. Losses at the gene ends were 5 bases for V and 5 bases for J; bases not matched to a gene: 5. Germline CDR1 and CDR2: SSHAT and FNYEAQ (reference sequence). The CDR3 covers 13 residues. The DNA for the CDR3 is TGTGCCAGCAGCCGACAGGGAGGAACTGAAGCTTTCTTT. Protein sequence: CASSRQGGTEAFF. Variable domain in full (rest from reference TRBV7-7 and TRBJ1-1): GAGVSQSPRYKVTKRGQDVTLRCDPISSHATLYWYQQALGQGPEFLTYFNYEAQPDKSGLPSDRFSAERPEGSISTLTIQRTEQRDSAMYRCASSRQGGTEAFFGQGTRLTVV.

This clone was seen a few times. V gene TRBV18 combines with J gene TRBJ1-3; the D is unclear. Germline CDR1 and CDR2: KGHSH and LQKENI. This CDR3 is built from 16 residues. Trimming pared 3 bases from V and 2 bases from J, leaving 14 bases between. The CDR3 nucleotides are TGTGCCAGCTCACCCCCGGCCACCGCGGCTGGAAACACCATATATTTT. Translated, it gives CASSPPATAAGNTIYF.

This chain uses TRBV28 with TRBJ1-1, with TRBD1 as a possible D gene (6 bases). Germline V gene lookup returns CDR1 MDHEN and CDR2 SYDVKM. The V end lost 8 bases, the J end lost 5 bases, and 15 bases lay between the germline ends. The CDR3 runs 13 residues. DNA of the CDR3: TGTGCCAGCCTAACAGGGAAGGGGACTGAAGCTTTCTTT. Protein product: CASLTGKGTEAFF. Based on the CDR3 plus reference TRBV28 and TRBJ1-1, the full variable domain is DVKVTQSSRYLVKRTGEKVFLECVQDMDHENMFWYRQDPGLGLRLIYFSYDVKMKEKGDIPEGYSVSREKKERFSLILESASTNQTSMYLCASLTGKGTEAFFGQGTRLTVV.

The gene calls are TRBV5-8 and TRBJ1-3, with D perhaps TRBD1 (5 bases). The length of the CDR3 is 19 residues. CDR1 and CDR2 (germline): SGHTS, YDEGEE. V was pared by 0 bases and J by 0 bases, with 19 bases between. This CDR3 reads CASSLVTALYTASGNTIYF. The CDR3 bases are TGTGCCAGCAGCTTGGTGACAGCCCTATATACCGCCTCTGGAAACACCATATATTTT.

This clone is a singleton in its sample. V and J are TRBV7-8 and TRBJ1-4; D gene ambiguous. The CDR3 runs to 12 residues. Deletions cut 5 bases from V and 8 bases from J, with 9 bases between. Germline assignment: CDR1 SGHVS and CDR2 FQNEAQ. Here the CDR3 reads CASSPDKEKLFF. The CDR3 bases are TGTGCCAGCAGCCCCGACAAGGAAAAACTGTTTTTT.